Presented here are 9 T cell receptor beta chains from one specimen sequenced in a study of cytomegalovirus exposure and HLA in healthy donors. The method was immunoSEQ multiplex PCR; TCRdb's version includes in-frame clones alone and lacks a portion of them. The repertoire holds 55,000 to 80,000 clones, with approximately 95% as singletons. Sequencing was performed on PBMCs. Every receptor here comes from a woman aged 18 to 35 in good health and CMV-seropositive.

The rearrangement uses TRBV6-5 and TRBJ2-7, with 11 bases fitting TRBD1. J was trimmed by 6 bases and V by 9 bases; bases with no gene match: 7. The germline gives CDR1 MNHEY, CDR2 SVGAGI. The CDR3 covers 13 residues. The CDR3 nucleotides are TGTGCCAGTAGGACAGGGGGCTTAGGCGAGCAGTACTTC. It translates to CASRTGGLGEQYF.

Here the CDR3 DNA reads TGTGCCAGCAGCTGGAACCTCCAGGGGGCCCGGGGAGGCTACACCTTC. The encoded protein is CASSWNLQGARGGYTF. The rearrangement uses TRBV5-4 and TRBJ1-2; 8 nucleotides align to TRBD1. The CDR3 is 16 residues long. V was pared by 3 bases and J by 8 bases, with 15 bases of the junction left unmatched. The germline CDR1 and CDR2 sequences are SGHNT and YYREEE (reference sequence).

The chain joins TRBV27 to TRBJ2-1; unclear D gene. Germline V gives CDR1 MNHEY, CDR2 SMNVEV (reference sequence). This CDR3 has 13 amino acids. The ends were cut back, 3 bases at V and 5 bases at J, with 8 bases in the middle. CDR3 sequence: CASSLGRDNEQFF. In nucleotides, the CDR3 is TGTGCCAGCAGTTTGGGCAGAGACAATGAGCAGTTCTTC.

The rearrangement links TRBV18 to TRBJ2-3; 7 nucleotides line up with TRBD1. CDR3 length: 16 amino acids. Germline V gene data show CDR1 as KGHSH and CDR2 as LQKENI. V dropped 4 bases and J dropped 3; count of bases not matched to a gene: 10. This CDR3 reads CASSRTDRTRTDTQYF. Here the CDR3 DNA reads TGTGCCAGCTCACGGACGGACAGGACGAGGACAGATACGCAGTATTTT.

The V call is TRBV27, the J call TRBJ1-5; 8 bases fit TRBD1. CDR1 and CDR2 from the germline V gene are MNHEY and SMNVEV (reference sequence). V lost 4 bases, J lost 0 bases, and 8 bases stayed unmatched. The CDR3 spans 17 residues. The DNA of the CDR3 is TGTGCCAGCAGTTGGGGACAGGAGTGTTATAGCAATCAGCCCCAGCATTTT. This gives the protein CASSWGQECYSNQPQHF.

CDR3 protein: CASSSTLTGVGYEQYF. CDR3 in DNA: TGTGCCAGTAGTTCCACTCTTACAGGGGTCGGCTACGAGCAGTACTTC. This chain connects TRBV19 to TRBJ2-7, with 7 bases identical to TRBD1. Germline CDR1 LNHDA, CDR2 SQIVND (reference sequence). CDR3 length: 16 amino acids. Trimming took 5 bases from V and 3 from J; bases not matched to a gene: 13.

The chain recombines TRBV19 with TRBJ2-1; TRBD1 matches at 7 bases. The CDR3 extends over 15 amino acids. Germline lookup yields CDR1 LNHDA and CDR2 SQIVND (reference sequence). Trimming at V came to 3 bases and at J to 0 bases, leaving 2 bases not matched to a gene. The CDR3 DNA is TGTGCCAGTAGTATCACAGGGGACTCCTACAATGAGCAGTTCTTC. Amino acid sequence: CASSITGDSYNEQFF.

J is TRBJ2-1 and V is TRBV2; D not certain. The CDR3 has 13 amino acids. The V and J ends lost 6 bases and 6 bases respectively, with 12 bases between them. Germline V lookup: CDR1 SNHLY, CDR2 FYNNEI. This CDR3 reads CASRPDSVNEQFF. CDR3 bases: TGTGCCAGCAGACCTGACTCCGTCAATGAGCAGTTCTTC.

The chain couples TRBV30 to TRBJ1-2, with TRBD1 matching over 7 bases. V trimming: 0 bases; J trimming: 5 bases; junction bases outside the gene matches: 0. Germline CDR1 and CDR2: GTSNPN and SVGIG (reference sequence). This CDR3 region has 12 residues. The CDR3: CAWSVQGYGYTF. CDR3 in DNA: TGTGCCTGGAGTGTACAGGGGTATGGCTACACCTTC.